The source of this TCR beta chain is a study of read filtering for tumor transcriptome and immune sequencing. Whole-study context: Patients were approximately 17 male and approximately 14 female, mean age roughly 70 years, range about 45 to 85. R-ISS stage counts were about eight for I, around 17 for II, 6 or 7 for III. DNase treatment preceded whole-transcriptome library preparation.

The ends were cut back, 3 bases at V and 6 bases at J, with 11 bases in the middle. Germline CDR1 KGHSH, CDR2 LQKENI. The CDR3 totals 13 residues. Molecular barcoded adaptors covering alpha/delta and beta/gamma chains were used on roughly 400 ng RNA. Each CDR3 protein is one row after TCRdb ran MiXCR on the reads. Of 100,000 to 150,000 distinct CDR3 sequences listed, over 10% are singletons. In this sample, this clonotype turned up many times. Its matching antigen is unknown. Study-wide results and limits: Dropping single-read clonotypes raised IR-seq and RNA-seq shared-clonotype correlation.

The sample consisted of a population of CD138-negative cells sorted from bone marrow. The chain uses TRBV18 and TRBJ1-1, with D perhaps matching TRBD1 (6 bases). The sequence derives from a donor at least 40 years old with multiple myeloma. CDR3 sequence: CASSPPGVAEAFF. The CDR3 bases are TGTGCCAGCTCACCCCCAGGGGTGGCTGAAGCTTTCTTT.